Listed here are 18 T cell receptor beta chains from one sample, sequenced in a study of T-cell memory formation after mild COVID-19. Each CDR3 protein is one row after TCRdb ran MiXCR on the 5' RACE reads. The top ten hold around 23% of the sample, which has about 270,000 distinct CDR3 sequences, about a sixth seen once. Material: PBMCs or a T cell subset sorted from them (not recorded which). Source of these receptors: a young man who had mild COVID-19 (a few samples of this study predate the infection). Cell type and time point are not known.

This clonotype appeared a few times. The rearrangement uses TRBV4-1 and TRBJ1-6; D is uncertain. In germline, CDR1 is MGHRA, CDR2 YSYEKL. The CDR3 extends over 14 amino acids. The V gene lost 0 bases and the J gene lost 11 bases, with 11 bases spanning the gap. The CDR3: CASSQEGRAPPLHF. The CDR3 nucleotides read TGCGCCAGCAGCCAAGAGGGGAGGGCCCCACCCCTCCACTTT.

V gene TRBV6-2 or TRBV6-3 combines with J gene TRBJ1-1, with D hard to call. This CDR3 has 16 amino acids. The V end was cut by 0 bases, the J end by 1 base, with 12 bases between. The germline V gene has CDR1 MNHEY and CDR2 SVGEGT. The CDR3 protein is CASSYSWGSENTEAFF. Written as DNA, the CDR3 is TGTGCCAGCAGTTACTCCTGGGGATCGGAGAACACTGAAGCTTTCTTT.

The table lists this clonotype with many counts. V gene TRBV2 combines with J gene TRBJ2-3; 8 nucleotides agree with TRBD1. This CDR3 is built from 14 residues. Germline V lookup: CDR1 SNHLY, CDR2 FYNNEI. The trim removed 5 bases at V and 5 bases at J, leaving 6 bases unmatched. CDR3 in DNA: TGTGCCAGCAGTAGACAGGGGTCGGGAGATACGCAGTATTTT. This encodes CASSRQGSGDTQYF.

The chain carries TRBV12-3 or TRBV12-4 and TRBJ1-2; the match to TRBD1 covers 7 bases. V shed 7 bases and J 4 bases; nucleotides not matched to a gene: 9. The CDR3 has 14 amino acids. DNA of the CDR3: TGTGCCAGCACCCCCCGGGCAGGGGGCTATGGCTACACCTTC. Translation: CASTPRAGGYGYTF.

The chain has TRBV12-3 or TRBV12-4 and TRBJ2-6; weak D call: TRBD1 (5 bases). The CDR3 covers 16 residues. Trimming removed 7 bases at V and 1 base at J, with 14 bases between. The CDR3 DNA reads as TGTGCCAGCATTAAAATCCCAGGGTCTGGGGCCAACGTCCTGACTTTC. Translated, it gives CASIKIPGSGANVLTF.

This clonotype was observed a few times. The chain joins TRBV5-1 to TRBJ2-2, with 12 bases aligning to TRBD2. In germline, CDR1 is SGHRS, CDR2 YFSETQ. V gave up 4 bases and J gave up 1 base; unmatched junction bases: 2. This CDR3 is 16 amino acids long. CDR3 loop: CASSGGLAGNTGELFF. In DNA, the CDR3 is TGCGCCAGCAGCGGGGGACTAGCGGGGAACACCGGGGAGCTGTTTTTT.

Only a few counts were recorded for this clonotype. An end of the junction does not agree with germline; a read error may underlie this. V usage is TRBV24-1 and J usage is TRBJ1-6; D not certain. CDR3 size: 14 residues. In germline, CDR1 is KGHDR, CDR2 SFDVKD. The CDR3 DNA reads TGTGCCACCAGCGATTACCCGGCCGGATCACCCCTCCACTTT. It codes for CATSDYPAGSPLHF.

The J gene is TRBJ2-7, the V gene TRBV14; D gene ambiguous. Trimming cost V 4 bases and J 7 bases, with 11 bases left between them. The length of the CDR3 is 12 residues. CDR1 is SGHDN and CDR2 is FVKESK in the germline V gene. The CDR3 sequence: CASSRTPGEQYV. The CDR3 DNA reads TGTGCCAGCAGCCGAACCCCCGGTGAGCAGTACGTC.

J is TRBJ1-2 and V is TRBV6-1, with D possibly TRBD1 on 6 matching bases. The CDR3 extends over 12 amino acids. Germline V gene lookup returns CDR1 MNHNS and CDR2 SASEGT. The germline V and J ends were trimmed by 6 bases and 3 bases, with 8 bases remaining between them. This chain's CDR3 is CASSQGYYGYTF. DNA for the CDR3: TGTGCCAGCAGCCAGGGGTACTATGGCTACACCTTC.

In its sample, this clonotype was seen many times. The chain is built from TRBV5-1 and TRBJ2-1; a weak D match, TRBD1 (5 bases). CDR1 and CDR2 from the germline V gene are SGHRS and YFSETQ. The CDR3 contains 17 residues. V lost 7 bases and J lost 4, with 24 bases in between. The chain's CDR3 is CASSLGQGSSSYNEQFF. DNA for the CDR3: TGCGCCAGCTCCTTGGGCCAGGGTTCGAGTTCGTACAATGAGCAGTTCTTC.

This clonotype was detected only a few times. The chain is built from TRBV6-6 and TRBJ2-4; a possible D gene is TRBD1 (5 bases). V dropped 7 bases and J dropped 0 bases, with 13 bases sitting between them. Germline-derived CDR1 and CDR2 are MNHNY and SVGAGI (reference sequence). The CDR3 runs 15 residues. The CDR3 DNA reads TGTGCCAGCACCCCCGTTAGGGGAGCCAAAAACATTCAGTACTTC. Protein product: CASTPVRGAKNIQYF.

The chain links TRBV4-2 to TRBJ2-1, with D perhaps assigned TRBD1 or TRBD2 (6 bases each). CDR1 is LGHNA and CDR2 is YNFKEQ in the germline V gene. This CDR3 region has 14 residues. V was clipped by 7 bases and J by 7 bases, with 17 bases between them. The CDR3 DNA follows: TGTGCCAGCAACCCCGGGGGCCCGGTTAATGAGCAGTTCTTC. Its translation: CASNPGGPVNEQFF.

This clonotype was recorded many times. This chain connects TRBV25-1 to TRBJ1-2; 8 nucleotides match TRBD1. V was clipped by 7 bases and J by 8 bases; unmatched bases: 6. Germline CDR1 MGHDK, CDR2 SYGVNS. The CDR3 runs to 12 residues. DNA for the CDR3: TGTGCCAGCATGGACAGGGCGGACGGCTACACCTTC. Translated, it gives CASMDRADGYTF.

The chain uses TRBV18 and TRBJ2-3; D remains unclear. The CDR3 is 13 amino acids. CDR1 and CDR2 from the germline V gene are KGHSH and LQKENI. Trimming stripped 3 bases from V and 6 bases from J, with 10 bases between. The CDR3 DNA reads as TGTGCCAGCTCACCCCCGGTCCTGGATACGCAGTATTTT. The encoded protein is CASSPPVLDTQYF.

J is TRBJ1-6 and V is TRBV7-2, with 7 bases fitting TRBD1. The CDR3 consists of 15 residues. Germline V gene data show CDR1 as SGHTA and CDR2 as FQGNSA. V shed 5 bases and J 6 bases; nucleotides not matched to a gene: 7. The CDR3 region is CASSRIGTVNSPLHF. In DNA form, the CDR3 reads TGTGCCAGCAGCCGAATCGGGACAGTTAATTCACCCCTCCACTTT.

This clonotype was counted at least ten times. The rearrangement uses TRBV4-1 and TRBJ2-5; TRBD1 or TRBD2 may be the D gene (7 bases each). Germline loops: CDR1 MGHRA, CDR2 YSYEKL. The CDR3 is 16 residues long. V was shortened by 1 base and J by 5 bases, with 17 bases between the two germline ends. CDR3 sequence: CASSQAGAGGGETQYF. CDR3 DNA: TGCGCCAGCAGCCAAGCTGGAGCAGGGGGGGGGGAGACCCAGTACTTC.

This clonotype was recorded a few times. The chain joins TRBV5-1 to TRBJ2-3; D remains ambiguous. The CDR3 is made up of 16 amino acids. The V gene lost 3 bases and the J gene lost 2 bases, with 16 bases spanning the gap. Germline lookup yields CDR1 SGHRS and CDR2 YFSETQ. CDR3 DNA: TGCGCCAGCAGCTCCCCGGCCGCCCCCTTCACAGATACGCAGTATTTT. It codes for CASSSPAAPFTDTQYF.

This clonotype has only a few counts. The chain employs TRBV5-1 and TRBJ2-3; 9 bases are shared with TRBD1. V shed 6 bases, J shed 4 bases, and the junction held 3 bases outside the gene matches. The CDR3 loop spans 13 amino acids. Germline CDR1 is SGHRS and CDR2 is YFSETQ. The CDR3: CASKGQGPDTQYF. CDR3 DNA sequence: TGCGCCAGCAAGGGACAGGGCCCAGATACGCAGTATTTT.